The 20 T cell receptor beta chains reported below all come from one sample, sequenced in a study of identical twins. TCRdb independently ran MiXCR on the 5' RACE reads; one entry per CDR3 protein. The profile shows a few hundred thousand distinct CDR3 sequences, approximately 10% of them singletons. A further study also used this sample, focusing on yellow fever vaccine responses in identical twins.

Sequencing was done on a sample of PBMCs. The receptors shown here come from a woman aged 18-29 years in good health.

This clonotype was recorded many times. This sequence joins TRBV21-1 and TRBJ1-4. TRBV21-1 counts as a pseudogene. CDR3 length equals 15 residues. The CDR3: CASSPSQYMGEKLFF. The CDR3 coding sequence is TGTGCCAGCAGCCCCTCCCAGTATATGGGTGAAAAACTGTTTTTT.

This clonotype turned up a few times. The chain links TRBV7-9 to TRBJ2-4; D might be TRBD2 (5 bases). V was trimmed by 4 bases and J by 14 bases, leaving 24 bases between them. CDR3 length: 15 residues. CDR1 SEHNR and CDR2 FQNEAQ come from the germline V gene (reference sequence). CDR3 nucleotide sequence: TGTGCCAGCAGCTCAACGGACCGGGCGGGTGAAGGAAAGTACTTC. It codes for CASSSTDRAGEGKYF.

Many counts were recorded for this clonotype. The chain recombines TRBV11-1 with TRBJ1-4; the D gene is possibly TRBD1 (5 bases). The V gene's germline CDR1 is SGHAT and CDR2 FQDESV (reference sequence). Trimming took off 5 bases at V and 6 bases at J, with 25 bases between the two ends. There are 18 residues in the CDR3. CDR3: CASSPRRGREWWDEKLFF. CDR3 sequence (DNA): TGTGCCAGCAGCCCCCGGCGGGGCAGAGAATGGTGGGATGAAAAACTGTTTTTT.

The CDR3 loop reads CATSREPVRGPEQFF. DNA of the CDR3: TGTGCCACCAGCAGAGAACCAGTAAGGGGGCCTGAGCAGTTCTTC. V is TRBV15 and J is TRBJ2-1; 7 positions match TRBD1. J lost 9 bases, V lost 0 bases, and 8 bases had no gene match. The CDR3 length is 15 residues. From germline, CDR1 is LNHNV and CDR2 YYDKDF (reference sequence).

Many counts were recorded for this clonotype. The CDR3 reads CATLPSSANYNEQFF. The CDR3 bases are TGTGCCACCCTCCCGTCTAGCGCAAACTACAATGAGCAGTTCTTC. The genes are TRBV12-3 or TRBV12-4 and TRBJ2-1, with D possibly being TRBD2 (6 bases). The CDR3 sequence is 15 residues long. Trimming cost V 10 bases and J 3 bases, with 19 bases left between them.

This chain connects TRBV5-4 to TRBJ2-5, with D uncertain. The V end lost 2 bases, the J end lost 2 bases, and 7 bases lay between the germline ends. The CDR3 totals 13 residues. Germline values: CDR1 SGHNT, CDR2 YYREEE (reference sequence). CDR3 nucleotides: TGTGCCAGCAGCTTTGTGGGGCAAGAGACCCAGTACTTC. Amino acid sequence: CASSFVGQETQYF.

The chain employs TRBV19 and TRBJ2-1, with TRBD1 matching 8 bases. The CDR3 spans 14 residues. With V trimmed by 6 bases and J by 5 bases, 6 bases remained unmatched. CDR1 is LNHDA, CDR2 SQIVND, per germline (reference sequence). The CDR3 spells CASRTPGQDNEQFF. CDR3 nucleotides: TGTGCCAGTAGGACACCGGGACAGGACAATGAGCAGTTCTTC.

This sequence joins TRBV29-1 and TRBJ2-3; D is uncertain. V lost 5 bases and J lost 4, with 13 bases in between. Germline CDR1 SQVTM, CDR2 ANQGSEA. The CDR3 covers 13 residues. The CDR3 sequence is CSVSLSSADTQYF. CDR3 bases: TGCAGCGTTAGCCTATCGTCGGCAGATACGCAGTATTTT.

The J gene is TRBJ2-7, the V gene TRBV6-2 or TRBV6-3; D uncertain. Germline loops: CDR1 MNHEY, CDR2 SVGEGT. This CDR3 region has 14 residues. V was shortened by 7 bases and J by 5 bases, with 18 bases between the two germline ends. CDR3 nucleotides: TGTGCCAGCACCTATAGACGGATCCAGGACGAGCAGTACTTC. Translating it yields CASTYRRIQDEQYF.

There are a few counts of this clonotype. DNA for the CDR3: TGCAGTGCTGCTTCCGGGACTAGCGCCTACGAGCAGTACTTC. It yields the protein CSAASGTSAYEQYF. The chain is built from TRBV20-1 and TRBJ2-7; TRBD2 aligns across 10 bases. CDR1 is DFQATT and CDR2 is SNEGSKA in the germline V gene (reference sequence). The length of the CDR3 is 14 residues. J gave up 2 bases and V 5 bases, and 6 bases lay outside the gene matches.

This clonotype showed up many times. The chain links TRBV12-3 or TRBV12-4 to TRBJ2-3; D unclear. V lost 2 bases, J lost 6 bases, and 9 bases lay in between. CDR3 length: 13 amino acids. This CDR3 reads CASSLINSDTQYF. The CDR3 bases are TGTGCCAGCAGTTTAATTAACTCGGATACGCAGTATTTT.

This clonotype was detected a few times. The chain employs TRBV6-1 and TRBJ2-6; 7 positions agree with TRBD1. V gave up 5 bases and J gave up 3 bases; unmatched junction bases: 7. The germline CDR1 and CDR2 sequences are MNHNS and SASEGT. The CDR3 sequence is 16 residues long. The CDR3 sequence: CASSPPGGNGANVLTF. In DNA form, the CDR3 reads TGTGCCAGCAGTCCCCCAGGGGGAAATGGGGCCAACGTCCTGACTTTC.

There are many counts of this clonotype. The chain carries TRBV12-3 or TRBV12-4 and TRBJ2-3, with TRBD2 as a possible D gene (5 bases). The CDR3 consists of 11 residues. V lost 10 bases and J lost 6, with 11 bases in between. The CDR3 spells CATGVGDTQYF. For the CDR3, the DNA is TGTGCCACCGGGGTTGGGGATACGCAGTATTTT.

The rearrangement uses TRBV20-1 and TRBJ2-1; D perhaps matches TRBD2 (6 bases). Between the trimmed V and J ends, which lost 2 bases and 3 bases, there was a span of 8 bases. Per germline, CDR1 DFQATT and CDR2 SNEGSKA (reference sequence). This CDR3 has 13 amino acids. As DNA, the CDR3 is TGCAGTGCTAGATCGCGGGGCTACAATGAGCAGTTCTTC. Its translation: CSARSRGYNEQFF.

CDR3 amino acids: CAISDRFESTDTQYF. CDR3 in DNA: TGTGCCATCAGTGATAGGTTTGAAAGCACAGATACGCAGTATTTT. The chain is built from TRBV10-3 and TRBJ2-3; D remains ambiguous. Between the trimmed V and J ends, which lost 3 bases and 0 bases, there was a span of 10 bases. This CDR3 is built from 15 residues. Germline CDR1 is ENHRY and CDR2 is SYGVKD.

This clonotype was seen only a few times. The chain recombines TRBV3-1 with TRBJ1-2, with 10 bases identical to TRBD1. J was trimmed by 8 bases and V by 4 bases; bases with no gene match: 7. The germline CDR1 and CDR2 sequences are LGHDT and YNNKEL (reference sequence). This CDR3 spans 14 amino acids. The chain's CDR3 is CASSLDRGLKGYTF. CDR3 sequence (DNA): TGTGCCAGCAGCCTCGACAGGGGGCTAAAGGGCTACACCTTC.

The rearrangement joins TRBV20-1 to TRBJ2-5; D could derive from TRBD1 or TRBD2 (7 bases each). The CDR3 is made up of 12 amino acids. Looked up from germline, CDR1 is DFQATT and CDR2 is SNEGSKA (reference sequence). V lost 4 bases, J lost 5 bases, and 11 bases lay in between. CDR3 residues: CSANRGGETQYF. DNA for the CDR3: TGCAGTGCTAACAGGGGAGGGGAGACCCAGTACTTC.

This clonotype has just a few counts. The rearrangement uses TRBV6-1 and TRBJ2-7; 10 bases are shared with TRBD2. The CDR3 sequence is 15 residues long. V lost 6 bases to trimming and J lost 5 bases; unmatched junction nucleotides: 10. Germline assignment: CDR1 MNHNS and CDR2 SASEGT. Written as DNA, the CDR3 is TGTGCCAGCAGCTGGAGGGCTAGCGGGAGTGACGAGCAGTACTTC. This encodes CASSWRASGSDEQYF.

The V gene is TRBV5-5, the J gene TRBJ1-2; D ambiguous. V was cut by 2 bases and J by 2 bases, with 10 bases left in between. Germline V gives CDR1 SGHKS, CDR2 YYEKEE (reference sequence). CDR3 length: 14 residues. The CDR3 here is CASSFIQTNYGYTF. In DNA, the CDR3 is TGTGCCAGCAGCTTTATACAGACCAACTATGGCTACACCTTC.

In this sample, this clonotype turned up many times. The rearrangement links TRBV5-1 to TRBJ1-1; D might be TRBD1 (6 bases). V was clipped by 4 bases and J by 6 bases, with 19 bases between them. Germline V gene sequence: CDR1 SGHRS, CDR2 YFSETQ. This CDR3 comprises 15 residues. CDR3 sequence (DNA): TGCGCCAGCAGCCTCGTGGGACAATTCGATTCTGAAGCTTTCTTT. Translating gives CASSLVGQFDSEAFF.